These T cell receptor beta chains were read from a single sample in a study of blood T cell repertoires in COVID-19. Assay: immunoSEQ multiplex PCR; the TCRdb copy retains only in-frame clones and omits some. In the table there are about 320,000 clones, approximately 88% of which are singletons. Sample: PBMCs or T cells enriched from blood (not recorded which). The receptors shown here come from a man between 25 and 39 years old who had recovered from COVID-19. CDR3s include the opening cysteine and the closing phenylalanine or tryptophan. D genes are given only for firm matches. Only some rows state a clone size, as once, few, many or a class for expanded clones.

D,size,J,V,CDR3,DNA
NA,NA,TRBJ1-5,TRBV28,CASSFVHPAGQPQHF,TGTGCCAGCAGTTTCGTACATCCCGCGGGTCAGCCCCAGCATTTT
TRBD2,NA,TRBJ2-1,TRBV2,CASTAGGYNEQFF,TGTGCCAGCACGGCGGGGGGTTACAATGAGCAGTTCTTC
NA,NA,TRBJ2-3,TRBV11-2,CASSLVPPSGLSTDTQYF,TGTGCCAGCAGCTTAGTACCCCCCAGCGGCCTAAGCACAGATACGCAGTATTTT
NA,NA,TRBJ2-2,TRBV19,CASRPGVYTGELFF,TGTGCCAGTCGCCCGGGGGTTTACACCGGGGAGCTGTTTTTT
NA,NA,TRBJ1-5,TRBV28,CASRQAGEYSNQPQHF,TGTGCCAGCAGGCAGGCGGGGGAATATAGCAATCAGCCCCAGCATTTT
TRBD1,NA,TRBJ2-7,TRBV6-5,CASSWDRGTYEQYF,TGTGCCAGCAGTTGGGACAGGGGAACCTACGAGCAGTACTTC
NA,NA,TRBJ1-1,TRBV18,CASSPGPNTEAFF,TGTGCCAGCTCACCGGGCCCCAACACTGAAGCTTTCTTT
TRBD1,NA,TRBJ1-2,TRBV6-6,CASSPRETGVVGSYGYTF,TGTGCCAGCAGTCCCCGGGAGACAGGGGTCGTCGGAAGCTATGGCTACACCTTC
NA,NA,TRBJ1-2,TRBV6-6,CASGLGMGDYGYTF,TGTGCCAGCGGCCTCGGGATGGGAGACTATGGCTACACCTTC
NA,NA,TRBJ1-1,TRBV3-1/TRBV3-2,CASSQDRGVGAFF,TGTGCCAGCAGCCAAGATCGGGGGGTTGGAGCTTTCTTT
NA,NA,TRBJ1-1,TRBV24-1,CATSDARVVGGGGAFF,TGTGCCACCAGTGATGCCAGGGTGGTTGGGGGCGGAGGAGCTTTCTTT
NA,once,TRBJ2-6,TRBV5-8,CASSLVRGSGANVLTF,TGTGCCAGCAGCTTGGTGCGAGGCTCTGGGGCCAACGTCCTGACTTTC
TRBD1,NA,TRBJ2-2,TRBV24-1,CATSDPLDRGVAGELFF,TGTGCCACCAGTGATCCCCTCGACAGGGGGGTAGCCGGGGAGCTGTTTTTT
TRBD1,once,TRBJ2-7,TRBV19,CASSMNRGSEEQYF,TGTGCCAGTAGTATGAACAGGGGGTCGGAAGAGCAGTACTTC
TRBD1,NA,TRBJ1-2,TRBV15,CATSREGTANYGYTF,TGTGCCACCAGCAGAGAGGGGACAGCAAACTATGGCTACACCTTC
NA,NA,TRBJ1-3,TRBV12-3/TRBV12-4,CASSSQTIYF,TGTGCCAGCAGTTCTCAGACCATATATTTT
NA,NA,TRBJ1-5,TRBV6-5,CASRQSNQPQHF,TGTGCCAGCAGACAGAGCAATCAGCCCCAGCATTTT
TRBD1,NA,TRBJ1-1,TRBV4-1,CASSQDWRDRGKNTEAFF,TGCGCCAGCAGCCAAGATTGGAGGGACAGGGGGAAGAACACTGAAGCTTTCTTT
NA,NA,TRBJ1-1,TRBV12-3/TRBV12-4,CASSSVAGIEAFF,TGTGCCAGCAGTTCCGTGGCGGGGATTGAAGCTTTCTTT
NA,few,TRBJ2-7,TRBV4-1,CASSQGLQVYEQYF,TGCGCCAGCAGCCAAGGGTTACAGGTCTACGAGCAGTACTTC
TRBD1,NA,TRBJ2-5,TRBV7-8,CASSPVVSDRGGWETQYF,TGTGCCAGCAGCCCAGTAGTGTCCGACAGGGGCGGGTGGGAGACCCAGTACTTC
TRBD1,once,TRBJ1-4,TRBV18,CASSQMTGFQEKLFF,TGTGCCAGCTCACAAATGACAGGGTTTCAGGAAAAACTGTTTTTT
NA,NA,TRBJ1-2,TRBV11-3,CASSLSHRYGYTF,TGTGCCAGCAGCTTAAGTCACAGGTATGGCTACACCTTC
TRBD1,NA,TRBJ2-7,TRBV3-1/TRBV3-2,CASSAGTGVYEQYF,TGTGCCAGCAGCGCCGGGACAGGGGTCTACGAGCAGTACTTC
TRBD1,once,TRBJ1-4,TRBV5-8,CASSTGTGGANEKLFF,TGTGCCAGCAGCACCGGGACAGGGGGTGCTAATGAAAAACTGTTTTTT
TRBD1,NA,TRBJ2-7,TRBV2,CASGRQGGYEQYF,TGTGCCAGCGGAAGACAGGGGGGTTACGAGCAGTACTTC
TRBD1,NA,TRBJ2-1,TRBV3-1/TRBV3-2,CASSAWDRGYNEQFF,TGTGCCAGCAGCGCCTGGGACAGGGGTTACAATGAGCAGTTCTTC
NA,NA,TRBJ1-4,TRBV19,CASSIAGGSKEKLFF,TGTGCCAGTAGTATAGCCGGGGGAAGTAAGGAAAAACTGTTTTTT
TRBD1,many,TRBJ1-2,TRBV3-1/TRBV3-2,CASSPTGVYGYTF,TGTGCCAGCAGCCCGACAGGGGTCTATGGCTACACCTTC
TRBD2,NA,TRBJ2-2,TRBV28,CASRQTSGGPGELFF,TGTGCCAGCAGGCAGACTAGCGGGGGGCCCGGGGAGCTGTTTTTT
NA,once,TRBJ1-1,TRBV24-1,CATSESGGFTEAFF,TGTGCCACCAGTGAATCCGGGGGTTTTACTGAAGCTTTCTTT
NA,once,TRBJ2-5,TRBV6-1,CASSGRTPSPRGSQYF,TGTGCCAGCAGTGGCCGCACGCCCTCTCCAAGGGGGTCCCAGTACTTC
NA,NA,TRBJ1-5,TRBV5-1,CASSPGQPNQPQHF,TGCGCCAGCAGCCCCGGACAGCCGAATCAGCCCCAGCATTTT
NA,NA,TRBJ1-1,TRBV28,CASTLGGGSEAFF,TGTGCCAGCACCCTAGGGGGGGGCAGTGAAGCTTTCTTT
NA,NA,TRBJ1-1,TRBV5-1,CASSLESSTEAFF,TGCGCCAGCAGCTTGGAGTCCAGCACTGAAGCTTTCTTT
TRBD1,NA,TRBJ1-6,TRBV7-3,CASSRQGRDSPLHF,TGTGCCAGCAGCAGACAGGGGAGGGATTCACCCCTCCACTTT
NA,NA,TRBJ2-7,TRBV4-1,CASSQDGTGSTYEQYF,TGCGCCAGCAGCCAAGATGGTACAGGATCGACCTACGAGCAGTACTTC
NA,few,TRBJ2-1,TRBV5-6,CASSLGQGSNEQFF,TGTGCCAGCAGCTTGGGTCAGGGGTCCAATGAGCAGTTCTTC
NA,few,TRBJ1-6,TRBV5-7,CAPGVLDSPLHF,TGTGCCCCAGGGGTGTTGGATTCACCCCTCCACTTT
TRBD1,NA,TRBJ1-1,TRBV7-3,CASSADRVGTEAFF,TGTGCCAGCAGCGCGGACAGGGTGGGCACTGAAGCTTTCTTT
NA,NA,TRBJ2-7,TRBV28,CASSRFSYEQYF,TGTGCCAGCAGCAGGTTCTCCTACGAGCAGTACTTC
NA,NA,TRBJ2-5,TRBV9,CASSVRGGETQYF,TGTGCCAGCAGCGTAAGAGGGGGAGAGACCCAGTACTTC
TRBD1,NA,TRBJ2-1,TRBV5-6,CASSFGTGSYEQFF,TGTGCCAGCAGCTTCGGGACAGGGTCGTATGAGCAGTTCTTC
TRBD1,NA,TRBJ2-3,TRBV4-1,CASSQEPPRGDRSTDTQYF,TGCGCCAGCAGCCAAGAACCGCCCAGGGGGGACAGGAGCACAGATACGCAGTATTTT
NA,NA,TRBJ2-2,TRBV2,CASSIRGANTGELFF,TGTGCCAGCAGTATCAGGGGCGCGAACACCGGGGAGCTGTTTTTT
NA,NA,TRBJ1-1,TRBV9,CASSGTDWRTEAFF,TGTGCCAGCAGCGGGACAGACTGGAGGACTGAAGCTTTCTTT
NA,NA,TRBJ1-2,TRBV27,CASSLEPGGGYTF,TGTGCCAGCAGTCTTGAGCCCGGAGGTGGCTACACCTTC
TRBD1,NA,TRBJ2-7,TRBV5-1,CASSATWDSSYEQYF,TGCGCCAGCAGCGCGACATGGGACAGCTCCTACGAGCAGTACTTC
NA,NA,TRBJ2-2,TRBV27,CASSWGPDTGELFF,TGTGCCAGCAGTTGGGGGCCGGACACCGGGGAGCTGTTTTTT
NA,NA,TRBJ1-2,TRBV10-3,CAISDRASNYGYTF,TGTGCCATCAGTGACAGGGCCTCTAACTATGGCTACACCTTC
TRBD1,NA,TRBJ1-2,TRBV3-1/TRBV3-2,CASSQSDRFNYGYTF,TGTGCCAGCAGCCAATCGGACAGGTTTAACTATGGCTACACCTTC
NA,NA,TRBJ1-3,TRBV5-6,CASSFGGTGNTIYF,TGTGCCAGCAGCTTCGGGGGGACTGGAAACACCATATATTTT
TRBD2,NA,TRBJ2-1,TRBV2,CASSGREGHEQFF,TGTGCCAGCAGTGGCAGGGAGGGACATGAGCAGTTCTTC
NA,many,TRBJ1-2,TRBV28,CASSPPGFNYGYTF,TGTGCCAGCAGTCCCCCGGGATTTAACTATGGCTACACCTTC
TRBD1,NA,TRBJ2-3,TRBV2,CASSETDRVITDTQYF,TGTGCCAGCAGTGAAACCGACAGGGTTATCACAGATACGCAGTATTTT
TRBD1,NA,TRBJ2-7,TRBV18,CASSPVSDRTYEQYF,TGTGCCAGCTCACCAGTGTCGGACAGGACCTACGAGCAGTACTTC
NA,NA,TRBJ1-2,TRBV5-4,CASSLMGSNYGYTF,TGTGCCAGCAGCTTGATGGGCAGTAACTATGGCTACACCTTC